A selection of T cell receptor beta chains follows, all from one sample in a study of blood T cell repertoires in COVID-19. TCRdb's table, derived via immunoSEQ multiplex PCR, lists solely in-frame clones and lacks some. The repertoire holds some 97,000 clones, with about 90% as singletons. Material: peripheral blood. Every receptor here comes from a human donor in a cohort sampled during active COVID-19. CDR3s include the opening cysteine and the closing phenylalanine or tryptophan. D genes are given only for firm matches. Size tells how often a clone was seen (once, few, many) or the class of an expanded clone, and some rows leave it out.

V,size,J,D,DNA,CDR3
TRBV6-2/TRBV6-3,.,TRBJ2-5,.,TGTGCCAGCAGTGACGGACTCGATGATGTCAAAGGGACCCAGTACTTC,CASSDGLDDVKGTQYF
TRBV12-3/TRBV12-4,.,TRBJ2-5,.,TGTGCCAGCAACTCAGGGGGGTGGGAGACCCAGTACTTC,CASNSGGWETQYF
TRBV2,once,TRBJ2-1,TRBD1,TGTGCCAGCAGGTACAGGGGGCTCTCCTACAATGAGCAGTTCTTC,CASRYRGLSYNEQFF
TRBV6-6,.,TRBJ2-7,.,TGTGCCAGCAGGGAGACTCCGACGGACTACGAGCAGTACTTC,CASRETPTDYEQYF
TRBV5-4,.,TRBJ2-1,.,TGTGCCAGCAGCGACCGGGGTTCTCCCTACAATGAGCAGTTCTTC,CASSDRGSPYNEQFF
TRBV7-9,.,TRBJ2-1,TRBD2,TGTGCCAGCAGCCGTATTAGCGGGGTTTCGGATGAGCAGTTCTTC,CASSRISGVSDEQFF
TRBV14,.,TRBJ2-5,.,TGTGCCAGCAGCAGTACTAGGTACCAAGAGACCCAGTACTTC,CASSSTRYQETQYF
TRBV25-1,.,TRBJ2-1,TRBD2,TGTGCCAGCAGGGGGACTAGCGGGATGGAGCAGTTCTTC,CASRGTSGMEQFF
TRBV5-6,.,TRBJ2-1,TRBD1,TGTGCCAGCAGCCCGACAGGGGGCGCCTGGTTTAATGAGCAGTTCTTC,CASSPTGGAWFNEQFF
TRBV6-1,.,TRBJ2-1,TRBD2,TGTGCCAGCAGTGGCCTAGCGGGAAGGAGCTCCTACAATGAGCAGTTCTTC,CASSGLAGRSSYNEQFF
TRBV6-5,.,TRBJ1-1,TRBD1,TGTGCCAGCAGTTCGGGACAGCTGAACACTGAAGCTTTCTTT,CASSSGQLNTEAFF
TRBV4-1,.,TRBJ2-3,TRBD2,TGCGCCAGCAGCCAAGATCGGCTAGCGGGAGCCCTCCCTACTAGCACAGATACGCAGTATTTT,CASSQDRLAGALPTSTDTQYF
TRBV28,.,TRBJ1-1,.,TGTGCCAGCATTCTTCAGGGAGGAAACACTGAAGCTTTCTTT,CASILQGGNTEAFF
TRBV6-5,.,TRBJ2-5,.,TGTGCCAGCAGTCCGGGACTCCAAGAGACCCAGTACTTC,CASSPGLQETQYF
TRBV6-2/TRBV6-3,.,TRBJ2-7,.,TGTGCCAGCAGCCGGCCACCTGCGGGCCCCTCCTACGAGCAGTACTTC,CASSRPPAGPSYEQYF
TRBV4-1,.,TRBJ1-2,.,TGCGCCAGCAGCCAGCCGGTGTATGGCTACACCTTC,CASSQPVYGYTF
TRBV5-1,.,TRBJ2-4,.,TGCGCCAGCAGCTTGGGAGGCGGAGTGAACATTCAGTACTTC,CASSLGGGVNIQYF
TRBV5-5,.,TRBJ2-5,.,TGTGCCAGCAGCTTGGGTGAGGGTCGGGAGACCCAGTACTTC,CASSLGEGRETQYF
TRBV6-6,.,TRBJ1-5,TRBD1,TGTGCCAGCAGTTACTCCTTCGACAGGGGGAATCAGCCCCAGCATTTT,CASSYSFDRGNQPQHF
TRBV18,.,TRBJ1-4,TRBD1,TGTGCCAGCTCACCACTCGGCAGGACAGGGAATGAAAAACTGTTTTTT,CASSPLGRTGNEKLFF
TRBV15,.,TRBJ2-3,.,TGTGCCACCAGCAGAAGGACTAGTGGGACAGGAGATACGCAGTATTTT,CATSRRTSGTGDTQYF
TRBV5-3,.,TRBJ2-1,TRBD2,TGTGCCAGAAGCGGACCGGGACTAGCGGGAGAGGGGCTTTCCTACAATGAGCAGTTCTTC,CARSGPGLAGEGLSYNEQFF